This T cell receptor (beta chain) was identified during a study of blood T cell repertoires in COVID-19. Study-wide context: Samples of COVID-19 (acute and convalescent) were obtained from the United States, Italy and Spain. T cells, B-cell-depleted T cells, or PBMCs supplied cDNA or gDNA.

Original processing notes: Reference gene primer amplification yielded estimated nucleated cell counts. Profiling relied on immunoSEQ multiplex PCR, and the TCRdb table lists in-frame clones only, not all of them. D and trimming were read from the DNA, whereas the V and J calls and clone size are those reported in that table. The top ten clones hold 16% of a sample with fewer than 130,000 clones, approximately 79% of them seen once. This CDR3 has 13 amino acids. V was pared by 4 bases and J by 1 base, with 10 bases between. Germline V gene sequence: CDR1 GTSNPN, CDR2 SVGIG (reference sequence). The V gene is TRBV30, the J gene TRBJ1-1; D is perhaps TRBD1 (5 bases). The sample was peripheral blood. The source of this sequence is a woman aged 80 or older with active or convalescent COVID-19. The CDR3 nucleotides read TGTGCCTGGACCCCTGGGGCGAACACTGAAGCTTTCTTT. Residues: CAWTPGANTEAFF.